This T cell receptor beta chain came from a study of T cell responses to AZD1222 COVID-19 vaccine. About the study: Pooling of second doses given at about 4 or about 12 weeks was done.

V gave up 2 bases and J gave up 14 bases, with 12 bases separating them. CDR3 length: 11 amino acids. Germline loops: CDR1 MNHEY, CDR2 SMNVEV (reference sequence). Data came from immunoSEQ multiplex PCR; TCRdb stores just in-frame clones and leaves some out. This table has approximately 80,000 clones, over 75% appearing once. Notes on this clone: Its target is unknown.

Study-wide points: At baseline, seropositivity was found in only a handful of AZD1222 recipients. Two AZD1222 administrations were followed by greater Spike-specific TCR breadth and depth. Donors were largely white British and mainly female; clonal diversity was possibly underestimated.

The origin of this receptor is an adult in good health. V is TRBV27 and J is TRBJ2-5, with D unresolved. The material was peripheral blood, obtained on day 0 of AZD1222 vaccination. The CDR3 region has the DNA TGTGCCAGCAGTTTAGCCCTCCCCCGCTACTTC. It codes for CASSLALPRYF.